This is a list of T cell receptor beta chains from one sample in a study of Ad26.COV2.S vaccination and SARS-CoV-2 variants. Assay used: immunoSEQ multiplex PCR; TCRdb lists only in-frame clones, some missing. This table holds about 380,000 clones, roughly 85% found once. The material sequenced was peripheral blood, taken in a trial of Ad26.COV2.S vaccine versus placebo. These receptors were taken from a person aged 18-60 years who received the Ad26.COV2.S COVID-19 vaccine or a placebo. CDR3s leave out the opening cysteine and the closing phenylalanine or tryptophan.

CDR3 protein: ASSLGTSGKIQETQY; V gene: TRBV5-8
CDR3 protein: ASSPIIGDTQY; V gene: TRBV18
CDR3 protein: ASSSPLTEVNTEAF; V gene: TRBV5-6
CDR3 protein: ASSILGTHKYT; V gene: TRBV19
CDR3 protein: ASSLRFSYEQY; V gene: TRBV11-3
CDR3 protein: ASSARGNEQF; V gene: TRBV27
CDR3 protein: ASSLSGRTEAF; V gene: TRBV5-6
CDR3 protein: ASSERGGSEAF; V gene: TRBV11-2
CDR3 protein: ASSLAGGPNLIQY; V gene: TRBV5-4
CDR3 protein: ASRASHYEQY; V gene: TRBV6-5